What follows are 20 T cell receptor beta chains derived from one specimen sequenced in a study of cytomegalovirus exposure and HLA in healthy donors. The primer mix had 60 Vbeta and 13 Jbeta primers. TCRdb keeps only in-frame clones here, not all; method: immunoSEQ multiplex PCR. The data show about 200,000 clones, around 73% seen once. Sequenced: PBMCs. These receptor sequences come from a male donor in good health and CMV-seronegative.

The rearrangement links TRBV5-5 to TRBJ2-6; D not resolved. V gave up 3 bases and J gave up 0 bases, with 10 bases separating them. The length of the CDR3 is 16 residues. Looked up from germline, CDR1 is SGHKS and CDR2 is YYEKEE (reference sequence). The CDR3, as DNA: TGTGCCAGCAGCTGGGTGGGCAGCTCTGGGGCCAACGTCCTGACTTTC. Translated, it gives CASSWVGSSGANVLTF.

The rearrangement uses TRBV30 and TRBJ2-7, with 7 positions matching TRBD1. Germline CDR1 reads GTSNPN; CDR2 reads SVGIG (reference sequence). With 1 base clipped from V and 3 bases from J, the junction kept 6 bases outside the gene matches. This CDR3 region has 14 residues. The chain's CDR3 is CAWSEQGFGYEQYF. The CDR3 DNA sequence: TGTGCCTGGAGTGAACAGGGGTTCGGCTACGAGCAGTACTTC.

The chain couples TRBV9 to TRBJ2-2; 8 bases agree with TRBD2. The V gene end was trimmed by 0 bases and the J gene end by 5 bases; junction bases not matched to a gene: 6. Per germline, CDR1 SGDLS and CDR2 YYNGEE. This CDR3 is 16 amino acids long. The CDR3 DNA sequence: TGTGCCAGCAGCGTAGATTTCGCGGGGGGTACCGGGGAGCTGTTTTTT. Residues: CASSVDFAGGTGELFF.

This clone has only one observation. V and J are TRBV27 and TRBJ2-7, with D possibly being TRBD1 (5 bases). Germline values: CDR1 MNHEY, CDR2 SMNVEV (reference sequence). The CDR3 contains 14 residues. Trimming took 3 bases from V and 2 from J, leaving 11 bases between them. CDR3 coding DNA: TGTGCCAGCAGTTTGAGAGGCAGGGCCTACGAGCAGTACTTC. Protein product: CASSLRGRAYEQYF.

The V call is TRBV10-2, the J call TRBJ1-2; 7 bases match TRBD1. V shed 5 bases, J shed 0 bases, and the junction held 3 bases outside the gene matches. The CDR3 totals 14 residues. The germline gives CDR1 WSHSY, CDR2 SAAADI. This CDR3 is CASSSGQTNYGYTF. CDR3 DNA sequence: TGCGCCAGCAGTTCGGGACAGACTAACTATGGCTACACCTTC.

The chain uses TRBV19 and TRBJ1-2, with unresolved D. The ends were cut back, 6 bases at V and 4 bases at J, with 15 bases in the middle. From germline, CDR1 is LNHDA and CDR2 SQIVND (reference sequence). The CDR3 loop spans 14 amino acids. CDR3 bases: TGTGCCAGTAGCACCGCGGGGAGTGGCTATGGCTACACCTTC. Protein: CASSTAGSGYGYTF.

The chain recombines TRBV5-1 with TRBJ2-3; perhaps TRBD2 as D (7 bases). Germline CDR1 is SGHRS and CDR2 is YFSETQ. This CDR3 has 16 residues. V shed 2 bases and J shed 4 bases, with 17 bases lying between them. CDR3 loop: CASSFGGRGSADTQYF. CDR3 bases: TGCGCCAGCAGCTTCGGTGGGAGGGGGTCCGCAGATACGCAGTATTTT.

The chain uses TRBV6-5 and TRBJ2-5; no firm D call. The CDR3 has 11 amino acids. Germline V lookup: CDR1 MNHEY, CDR2 SVGAGI. With 6 bases removed from V and 2 bases from J, the gap between germline ends came to 4 bases. CDR3 in amino acids: CASRLQETQYF. CDR3 bases: TGTGCCAGCAGGTTACAAGAGACCCAGTACTTC.

V and J are TRBV7-6 and TRBJ2-6, with 7 bases aligning to TRBD1. This CDR3 has 15 amino acids. V shed 5 bases, J shed 2 bases, and the junction held 3 bases outside the gene matches. Germline V lookup: CDR1 SGHVS, CDR2 FNYEAQ. The CDR3 protein is CASSDGQAGANVLTF. CDR3 bases: TGTGCCAGCAGCGACGGACAGGCTGGGGCCAACGTCCTGACTTTC.

There are a few counts of this clone. This chain joins TRBV21-1 and TRBJ1-3; the DNA was not compared with TRBD1, the D call given in the table. TRBV21-1 is termed a pseudogene. The CDR3 loop spans 17 amino acids. The CDR3 region is CASSKGGRDRAGNTIYF. The CDR3 DNA reads TGTGCCAGCAGCAAAGGAGGAAGGGACAGGGCTGGAAACACCATATATTTT.

This clone turned up a few times. V is TRBV28 and J is TRBJ2-1, with a tentative D call TRBD2 (5 bases). Per germline, CDR1 MDHEN and CDR2 SYDVKM. V was trimmed by 2 bases and J by 5 bases, leaving 7 bases between them. The CDR3 is made up of 13 amino acids. For the CDR3, the DNA is TGTGCCAGCAGTTTAGGGCGGGACAATGAGCAGTTCTTC. This gives the protein CASSLGRDNEQFF.

This chain uses TRBV5-8 with TRBJ1-5; no definite D call. The V end was cut by 4 bases, the J end by 2 bases, with 16 bases between. Germline-derived CDR1 and CDR2 are SGHTS and YDEGEE. The CDR3 sequence is 16 residues long. As DNA, the CDR3 is TGTGCCAGCAGCCCACTGCGGGTAGAGGGCAATCAGCCCCAGCATTTT. Amino acids: CASSPLRVEGNQPQHF.

The V and J genes are TRBV5-5 and TRBJ2-7; 12 bases match TRBD1. V dropped 1 base and J dropped 3; count of bases not matched to a gene: 5. This CDR3 has 16 residues. Germline CDR1 is SGHKS and CDR2 is YYEKEE (reference sequence). CDR3 nucleotides: TGTGCCAGCAGCTTGATGGGGACAGGGGGCGACTACGAGCAGTACTTC. Translation: CASSLMGTGGDYEQYF. Using reference TRBV5-5 and TRBJ2-7 for the parts outside the CDR3, the full variable domain is DAGVTQSPTHLIKTRGQQVTLRCSPISGHKSVSWYQQVLGQGPQFIFQYYEKEERGRGNFPDRFSARQFPNYSSELNVNALLLGDSALYLCASSLMGTGGDYEQYFGPGTRLTVT.

The CDR3 loop reads CASSPGTGTWQQYF. The CDR3 bases are TGTGCCAGCAGCCCAGGGACAGGAACCTGGCAGCAGTACTTC. The chain uses TRBV11-2 and TRBJ2-7; 8 nucleotides line up with TRBD1. With V trimmed by 5 bases and J by 8 bases, 11 bases remained unmatched. The CDR3 has 14 amino acids. Looked up from germline, CDR1 is SGHAT and CDR2 is FQNNGV.

V gene TRBV7-6 combines with J gene TRBJ2-7; D not certain. The ends were cut back, 2 bases at V and 6 bases at J, with 11 bases in the middle. The CDR3 has 13 amino acids. The germline gives CDR1 SGHVS, CDR2 FNYEAQ. The CDR3 DNA sequence: TGTGCCAGCAGCTTACAGCGATCCAGCGAGCAGTACTTC. This translates into CASSLQRSSEQYF.

The CDR3 DNA follows: TGTGCCAGCAGCTCGGCCACAGGGTCCAATGAAAAACTGTTTTTT. It translates to CASSSATGSNEKLFF. The V call is TRBV5-4, the J call TRBJ1-4, with a possible D match to TRBD1 (6 bases). Germline values: CDR1 SGHNT, CDR2 YYREEE (reference sequence). The CDR3 extends over 15 amino acids. Trimming took 3 bases from V and 5 from J, leaving 14 bases between them. Drawing the rest from reference TRBV5-4 and TRBJ1-4, the complete variable domain is ETGVTQSPTHLIKTRGQQVTLRCSSQSGHNTVSWYQQALGQGPQFIFQYYREEENGRGNFPPRFSGLQFPNYSSELNVNALELDDSALYLCASSSATGSNEKLFFGSGTQLSVL.

This clone was counted only a few times. The V and J genes are TRBV6-6 and TRBJ2-1; 11 positions match TRBD2. The V gene end was trimmed by 4 bases and the J gene end by 9 bases; junction bases not matched to a gene: 5. Germline V gene lookup returns CDR1 MNHNY and CDR2 SVGAGI (reference sequence). The CDR3 is made up of 14 amino acids. CDR3 DNA sequence: TGTGCCAGCAGTTTAGCGGGAGGGGCCGGTGAGCAGTTCTTC. Residues: CASSLAGGAGEQFF.

The gene calls are TRBV11-2 and TRBJ2-3, with D perhaps TRBD2 (5 bases). The germline V gene has CDR1 SGHAT and CDR2 FQNNGV. The ends were cut back, 3 bases at V and 14 bases at J, with 18 bases in the middle. This CDR3 is 13 amino acids long. CDR3 in amino acids: CASSLLALAGGYF. In nucleotides, the CDR3 is TGTGCCAGCAGCTTGTTAGCTCTAGCTGGTGGGTATTTT.

Note on this clone: The junction departs from germline at one end; a sequencing error may be responsible. This chain connects TRBV7-9 to TRBJ2-1; possible D gene TRBD2, 6 bases. CDR1 and CDR2 from the germline V gene are SEHNR and FQNEAQ (reference sequence). The CDR3 has 11 residues. CDR3 bases: TGTTCCAGCAGCCGGGACTTAGAGCAGTTCTTC. This encodes CSSSRDLEQFF.

The V and J genes are TRBV29-1 and TRBJ2-1; tentatively, D is TRBD2 (5 bases). The CDR3 sequence is 12 residues long. CDR1 is SQVTM, CDR2 ANQGSEA, per germline. The V end lost 4 bases, the J end lost 7 bases, and 11 bases lay between the germline ends. The CDR3 loop reads CSVGTFRNEQFF. The CDR3 DNA is TGCAGCGTTGGGACTTTTCGGAATGAGCAGTTCTTC.